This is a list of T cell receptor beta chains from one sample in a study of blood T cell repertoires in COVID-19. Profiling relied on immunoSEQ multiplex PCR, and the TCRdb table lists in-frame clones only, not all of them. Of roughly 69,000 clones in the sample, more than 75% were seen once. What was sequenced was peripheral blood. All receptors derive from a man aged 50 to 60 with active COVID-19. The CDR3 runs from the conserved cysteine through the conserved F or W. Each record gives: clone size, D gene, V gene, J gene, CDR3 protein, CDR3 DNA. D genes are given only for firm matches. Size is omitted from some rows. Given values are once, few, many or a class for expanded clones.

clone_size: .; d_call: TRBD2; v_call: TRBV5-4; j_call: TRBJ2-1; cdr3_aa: CASSFEAGGPNEQFF; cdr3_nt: TGTGCCAGCAGCTTCGAAGCGGGGGGGCCAAATGAGCAGTTCTTC
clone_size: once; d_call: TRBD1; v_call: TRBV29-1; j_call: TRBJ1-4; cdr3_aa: CSTRQGNEKLFF; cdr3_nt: TGCAGCACCAGACAGGGGAATGAAAAACTGTTTTTT
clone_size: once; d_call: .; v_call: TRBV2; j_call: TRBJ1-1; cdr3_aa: CASSEASTEAFF; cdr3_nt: TGTGCCAGCAGTGAAGCCAGCACTGAAGCTTTCTTT
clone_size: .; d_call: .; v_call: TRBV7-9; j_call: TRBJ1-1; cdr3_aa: CASSPQTGNTEAFF; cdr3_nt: TGTGCCAGCAGCCCTCAGACAGGGAACACTGAAGCTTTCTTT
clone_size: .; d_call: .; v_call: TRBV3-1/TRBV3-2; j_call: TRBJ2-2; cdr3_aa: CASSQGTLNTGELFF; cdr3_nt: TGTGCCAGCAGCCAAGGAACTTTGAACACCGGGGAGCTGTTTTTT
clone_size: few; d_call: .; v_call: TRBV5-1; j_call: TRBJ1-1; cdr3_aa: CASSYTSNTEAFF; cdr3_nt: TGCGCCAGCAGCTATACTTCGAACACTGAAGCTTTCTTT
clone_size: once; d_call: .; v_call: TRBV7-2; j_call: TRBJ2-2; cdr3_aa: CASSNSGTWNTGELFF; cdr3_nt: TGTGCCAGCAGTAATTCCGGGACATGGAACACCGGGGAGCTGTTTTTT
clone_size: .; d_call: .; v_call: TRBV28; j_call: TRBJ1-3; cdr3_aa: CASSFLQGTGNTIYF; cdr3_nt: TGTGCCAGCAGTTTTCTTCAGGGGACTGGAAACACCATATATTTT
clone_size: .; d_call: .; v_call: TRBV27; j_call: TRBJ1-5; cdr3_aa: CASSAQPRVNQPQHF; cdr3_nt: TGTGCCAGCAGTGCCCAACCCCGGGTCAATCAGCCCCAGCATTTT
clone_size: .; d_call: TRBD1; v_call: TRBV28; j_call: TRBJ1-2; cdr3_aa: CASRDRGRGGYTF; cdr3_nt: TGTGCCAGCAGGGACAGGGGGCGCGGTGGCTACACCTTC
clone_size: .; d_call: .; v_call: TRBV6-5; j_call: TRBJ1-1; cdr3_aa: CASSIQGNTEAFF; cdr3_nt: TGTGCCAGCAGCATACAGGGGAACACTGAAGCTTTCTTT
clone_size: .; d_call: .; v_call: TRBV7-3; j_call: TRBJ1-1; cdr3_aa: CASSRAGSGTEAFF; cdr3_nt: TGTGCCAGCAGCCGCGCCGGCTCAGGGACTGAAGCTTTCTTT
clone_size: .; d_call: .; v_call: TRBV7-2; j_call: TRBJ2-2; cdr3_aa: CASSLVGGYARTGELFF; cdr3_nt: TGTGCCAGCAGCTTAGTTGGGGGGTACGCGCGGACCGGGGAGCTGTTTTTT
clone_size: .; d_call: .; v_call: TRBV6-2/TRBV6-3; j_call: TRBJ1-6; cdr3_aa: CASSYPRLPRIGPLHF; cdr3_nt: TGTGCCAGCAGTTACCCCCGGTTACCCCGAATTGGACCCCTCCACTTT
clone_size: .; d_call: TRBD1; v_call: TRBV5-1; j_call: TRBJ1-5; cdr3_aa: CASVSGTGKQPQHF; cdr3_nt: TGCGCCAGCGTCTCCGGGACAGGGAAACAGCCCCAGCATTTT
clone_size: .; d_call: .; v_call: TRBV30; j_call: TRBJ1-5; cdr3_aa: CAWSSAGGDYSNQPQHF; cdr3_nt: TGTGCCTGGAGTTCCGCGGGGGGGGACTATAGCAATCAGCCCCAGCATTTT
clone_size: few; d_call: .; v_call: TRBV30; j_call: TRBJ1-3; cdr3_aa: CAWSIQGGGNTIYF; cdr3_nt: TGTGCCTGGAGTATACAGGGTGGTGGAAACACCATATATTTT
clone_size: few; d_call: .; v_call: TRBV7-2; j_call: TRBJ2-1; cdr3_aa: CASSLTSAFYDEQFF; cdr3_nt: TGTGCCAGCAGCTTAACCAGCGCTTTCTACGATGAGCAGTTCTTC
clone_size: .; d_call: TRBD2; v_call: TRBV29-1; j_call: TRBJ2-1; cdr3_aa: CSVERGGYNEQFF; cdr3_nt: TGCAGCGTTGAACGGGGGGGGTATAATGAGCAGTTCTTC
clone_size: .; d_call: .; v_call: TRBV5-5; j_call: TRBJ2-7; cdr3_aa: CASSSRGDFPYEQYF; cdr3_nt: TGTGCCAGCAGCTCCAGGGGGGACTTCCCCTACGAGCAGTACTTC
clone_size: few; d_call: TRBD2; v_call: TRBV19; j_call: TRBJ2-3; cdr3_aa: CASSVWLAGLPDTQYF; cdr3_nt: TGTGCCAGTAGTGTCTGGCTAGCGGGGTTGCCAGATACGCAGTATTTT
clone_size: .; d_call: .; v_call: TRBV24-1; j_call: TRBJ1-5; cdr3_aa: CATSDPTDPTSNKHF; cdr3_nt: TGTGCCACCAGTGACCCGACCGATCCCACTAGCAATAAGCATTTT
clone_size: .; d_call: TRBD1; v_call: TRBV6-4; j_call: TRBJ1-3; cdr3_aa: CASSDSTGGRAGNTIYF; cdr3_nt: TGTGCCAGCAGTGACTCGACAGGGGGCAGGGCTGGAAACACCATATATTTT
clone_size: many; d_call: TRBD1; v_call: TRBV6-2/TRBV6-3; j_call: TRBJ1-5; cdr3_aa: CASSYQTGGAHQPQHF; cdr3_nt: TGTGCCAGCAGTTATCAGACAGGGGGCGCGCATCAGCCCCAGCATTTT
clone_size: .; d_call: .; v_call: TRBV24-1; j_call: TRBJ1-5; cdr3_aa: CATSVRGSNQPQHF; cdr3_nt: TGTGCCACCAGTGTCAGGGGTAGCAATCAGCCCCAGCATTTT
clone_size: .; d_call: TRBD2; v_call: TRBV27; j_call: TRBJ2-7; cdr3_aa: CASNPLGLGGEEQYF; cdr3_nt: TGTGCCAGCAACCCCCTAGGGCTGGGAGGGGAAGAGCAGTACTTC
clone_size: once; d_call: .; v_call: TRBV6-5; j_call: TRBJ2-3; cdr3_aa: CASSSSSPGEDTQYF; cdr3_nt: TGTGCCAGCAGTTCCAGCTCCCCGGGAGAGGATACGCAGTATTTT
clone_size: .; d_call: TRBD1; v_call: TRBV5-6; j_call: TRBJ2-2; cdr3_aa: CASSPGTGGGELFF; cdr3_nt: TGTGCCAGCAGCCCCGGGACAGGCGGCGGGGAGCTGTTTTTT
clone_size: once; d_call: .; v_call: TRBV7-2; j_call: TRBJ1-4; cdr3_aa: CASSLMQDEKLFF; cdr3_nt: TGTGCCAGCAGCTTAATGCAGGATGAAAAACTGTTTTTT
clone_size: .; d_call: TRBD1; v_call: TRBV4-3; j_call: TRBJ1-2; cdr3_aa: CASSQDTGVRYGYTF; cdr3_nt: TGCGCCAGCAGCCAAGATACAGGGGTAAGGTATGGCTACACCTTC
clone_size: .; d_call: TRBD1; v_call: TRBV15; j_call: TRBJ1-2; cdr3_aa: CATSRPGTESNYGYTF; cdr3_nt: TGTGCCACCAGCAGACCCGGGACAGAGTCTAACTATGGCTACACCTTC
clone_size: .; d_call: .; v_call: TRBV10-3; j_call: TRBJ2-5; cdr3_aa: CAISGQGETQYF; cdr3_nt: TGTGCCATCAGTGGCCAGGGAGAGACCCAGTACTTC
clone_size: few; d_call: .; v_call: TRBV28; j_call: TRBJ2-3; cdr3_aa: CASRGLEGDTQYF; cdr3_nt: TGTGCCAGCAGGGGGCTGGAGGGAGATACGCAGTATTTT
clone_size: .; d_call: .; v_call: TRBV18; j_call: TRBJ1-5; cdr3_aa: CASSQSGGDQPQHF; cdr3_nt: TGTGCCAGCTCACAATCCGGGGGGGATCAGCCCCAGCATTTT
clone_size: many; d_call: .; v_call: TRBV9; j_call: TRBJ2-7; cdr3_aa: CASSPSDLGGIEQYF; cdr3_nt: TGTGCCAGCAGCCCCTCGGACTTAGGGGGAATCGAGCAGTACTTC
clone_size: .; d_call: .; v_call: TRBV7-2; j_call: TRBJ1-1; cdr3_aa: CASSSGTPTEAFF; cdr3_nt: TGTGCCAGCAGCTCTGGGACACCAACTGAAGCTTTCTTT
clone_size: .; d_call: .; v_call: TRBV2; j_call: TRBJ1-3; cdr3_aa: CAGATESGNTIYF; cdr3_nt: TGTGCCGGCGCCACAGAATCGGGAAACACCATATATTTT
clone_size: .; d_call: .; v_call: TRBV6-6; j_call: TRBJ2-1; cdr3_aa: CASSYDGEEQFF; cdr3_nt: TGTGCCAGCAGTTACGATGGGGAGGAGCAGTTCTTC
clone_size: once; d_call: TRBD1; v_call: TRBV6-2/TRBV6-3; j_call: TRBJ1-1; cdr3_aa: CASSQAGQGLEAFF; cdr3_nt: TGTGCCAGCAGTCAAGCGGGACAGGGTCTAGAAGCTTTCTTT
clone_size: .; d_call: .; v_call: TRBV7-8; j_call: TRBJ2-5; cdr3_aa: CASSFKGLSETQYF; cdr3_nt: TGTGCCAGCAGCTTTAAGGGACTGTCAGAGACCCAGTACTTC
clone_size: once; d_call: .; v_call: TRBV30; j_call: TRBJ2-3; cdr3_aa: CAWSASGAVTDTQYF; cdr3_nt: TGTGCCTGGAGTGCTTCAGGGGCAGTTACAGATACGCAGTATTTT
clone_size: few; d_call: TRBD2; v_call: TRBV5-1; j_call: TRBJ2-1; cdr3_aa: CASSFVIAGGTYSSYNEQFF; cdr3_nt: TGCGCCAGCAGCTTCGTTATAGCGGGAGGCACTTATAGCTCCTACAATGAGCAGTTCTTC
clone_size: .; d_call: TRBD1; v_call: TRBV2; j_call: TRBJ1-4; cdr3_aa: CASSEKGAANEKLFF; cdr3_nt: TGTGCCAGCAGTGAAAAGGGGGCAGCTAATGAAAAACTGTTTTTT
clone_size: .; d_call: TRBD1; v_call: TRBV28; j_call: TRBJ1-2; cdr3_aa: CASGIRGTGGYGYTF; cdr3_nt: TGTGCCAGCGGCATTCGAGGGACAGGGGGCTATGGCTACACCTTC
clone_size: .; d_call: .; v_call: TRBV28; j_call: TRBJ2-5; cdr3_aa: CASGGRGFGETQYF; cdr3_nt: TGTGCCAGCGGCGGCAGGGGATTCGGGGAGACCCAGTACTTC
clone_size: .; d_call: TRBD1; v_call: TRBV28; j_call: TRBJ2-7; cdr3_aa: CASRGTGSHEQYF; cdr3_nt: TGTGCCAGCCGAGGGACAGGGTCCCACGAGCAGTACTTC